Presented here are 2 T cell receptor beta chains from one specimen sequenced in a study of blood T cell repertoires in COVID-19. The table came from immunoSEQ multiplex PCR; TCRdb's copy has only in-frame clones and leaves some out. The sample holds approximately 170,000 clones, over 75% seen once. The sample taken for sequencing was PBMCs or T cells enriched from blood (not recorded which). These receptors were taken from a man aged 35-49 years who had recovered from COVID-19.

This CDR3 is CSGQRGNEQFF. Here the CDR3 DNA reads TGCAGTGGTCAGCGGGGGAATGAGCAGTTCTTC. The chain carries TRBV20-1 and TRBJ2-1, with TRBD2 identical over 8 bases. Germline V gives CDR1 DFQATT, CDR2 SNEGSKA (reference sequence). V gave up 7 bases and J gave up 7 bases; unmatched junction bases: 3. This CDR3 comprises 11 residues.

The chain links TRBV10-2 to TRBJ2-2, with a tentative D call TRBD1 (6 bases). The CDR3 is 14 amino acids. CDR1 WSHSY and CDR2 SAAADI come from the germline V gene. V gave up 10 bases and J gave up 3 bases, with 15 bases separating them. CDR3 DNA: TGCGCCATTTTACAGGGCACGTACACCGGGGAGCTGTTTTTT. Its protein is CAILQGTYTGELFF.